These 8 T cell receptor beta chains share one sample of origin, sequenced in a study of blood T cells in healthy people across ages. Primed by a sample-barcoded 5' primer and a J-beta primer mix, a second PCR proceeded for roughly 7 to 12 cycles. One entry per CDR3 protein results from TCRdb running MiXCR on the 5' RACE reads. The sample yields hundreds of thousands of distinct CDR3 sequences, 20% to 30% seen once. These same records also appear under a second study, on T cells of mothers and their children.

The sequenced material came from blood. The origin of the receptors is a boy younger than 18 in good health.

The rearrangement links TRBV7-3 to TRBJ2-3; D is perhaps TRBD1 (6 bases). Trimming took off 2 bases at V and 6 bases at J, with 18 bases between the two ends. This CDR3 contains 16 residues. Germline CDR1 and CDR2: SGHTA and FQGTGA. CDR3: CASSLERGTYGDTQYF. DNA for the CDR3: TGTGCCAGCAGCTTAGAGAGGGGGACCTACGGGGATACGCAGTATTTT.

There are a few counts of this clonotype. The rearrangement joins TRBV24-1 to TRBJ1-2; D uncertain. With 2 bases removed from V and 7 bases from J, the gap between germline ends came to 4 bases. CDR3 length equals 11 residues. In germline, CDR1 is KGHDR, CDR2 SFDVKD. The CDR3 DNA reads as TGTGCCACCAGTGATTCTGGTGGCTACACCTTC. It yields the protein CATSDSGGYTF.

The chain carries TRBV20-1 and TRBJ2-5; no definite D call. The J call may be incorrect, as the DNA end agrees better with TRBJ2-7. This CDR3 region has 13 residues. Germline V lookup: CDR1 DFQATT, CDR2 SNEGSKA (reference sequence). The DNA of the CDR3 is TGCAGTGCTAGTTCGGGCAGCTCCTACGAGCAGTACTTC. Residues: CSASSGSSYEQYF.

This clonotype was counted only a few times. The chain recombines TRBV4-3 with TRBJ2-7; a weak D match, TRBD1 (6 bases). This CDR3 region has 15 residues. With 0 bases removed from V and 3 bases from J, the gap between germline ends came to 12 bases. The germline gives CDR1 LGHNA, CDR2 YSLEER. CDR3 DNA sequence: TGCGCCAGCAGCCAAGACAGGGCAGGGGACTACGAGCAGTACTTC. As protein: CASSQDRAGDYEQYF.

V usage is TRBV3-1 and J usage is TRBJ1-3, with 8 bases identical to TRBD1. V lost 1 base, J lost 3 bases, and 2 bases stayed unmatched. This CDR3 is built from 15 residues. From germline, CDR1 is LGHDT and CDR2 YNNKEL (reference sequence). This CDR3 reads CASSQGTGFGNTIYF. The CDR3 nucleotides read TGTGCCAGCAGCCAAGGGACAGGGTTTGGAAACACCATATATTTT.

V is TRBV29-1 and J is TRBJ1-2; no clear D gene. The length of the CDR3 is 12 residues. V lost 1 base and J lost 6, with 9 bases in between. The germline CDR1 and CDR2 sequences are SQVTM and ANQGSEA. In DNA form, the CDR3 reads TGCAGCGTTGAAGGGGCAGGACATGGCTACACCTTC. Its protein product is CSVEGAGHGYTF. The full variable domain, completed using reference TRBV29-1 and TRBJ1-2, is SAVISQKPSRDICQRGTSLTIQCQVDSQVTMMFWYRQQPGQSLTLIATANQGSEATYESGFVIDKFPISRPNLTFSTLTVSNMSPEDSSIYLCSVEGAGHGYTFGSGTRLTVV.

This chain connects TRBV7-2 to TRBJ2-2; no reliable D call. This CDR3 has 12 residues. The V and J ends lost 5 bases and 6 bases respectively, with 7 bases between them. Germline V gene data show CDR1 as SGHTA and CDR2 as FQGNSA. CDR3 in amino acids: CASSPRPGELFF. CDR3 DNA: TGTGCCAGCAGCCCGCGACCCGGGGAGCTGTTTTTT.

V is TRBV5-1 and J is TRBJ2-3; no clear D gene. The J call may be faulty, since TRBJ1-1 better matches the DNA end. The CDR3 consists of 15 residues. The germline gives CDR1 SGHRS, CDR2 YFSETQ. This CDR3 reads CASSLEGGKNTEAFF. The DNA for the CDR3 is TGCGCCAGCAGCTTGGAGGGAGGGAAGAACACTGAAGCTTTCTTT.